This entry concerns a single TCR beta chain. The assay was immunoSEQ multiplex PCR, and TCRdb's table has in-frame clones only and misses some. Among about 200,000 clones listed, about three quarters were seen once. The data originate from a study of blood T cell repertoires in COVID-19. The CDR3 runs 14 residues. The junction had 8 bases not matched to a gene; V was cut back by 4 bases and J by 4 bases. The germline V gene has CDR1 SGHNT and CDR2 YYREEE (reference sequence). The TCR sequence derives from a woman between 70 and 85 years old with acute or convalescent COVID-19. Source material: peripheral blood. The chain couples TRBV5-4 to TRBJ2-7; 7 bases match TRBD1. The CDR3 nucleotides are TGTGCCAGCAGCCTGACAGGGTTTGGGTACGAGCAGTACTTC. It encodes CASSLTGFGYEQYF.